This entry describes one TCR beta chain. TCRdb's copy holds only in-frame clones and misses some; the assay was immunoSEQ multiplex PCR. The sample consists of 10,000 to 15,000 clones, roughly 88% of them appearing once. This sample was taken from a study of T cell changes during pregnancy in multiple sclerosis. The V end lost 0 bases, the J end lost 6 bases, and 23 bases lay between the germline ends. CDR3 length: 19 residues. Germline CDR1 reads ENHRY; CDR2 reads SYGVKD. The sample consisted of CD8+ T cells from peripheral blood mononuclear cells, taken after pregnancy. The gene calls are TRBV10-3 and TRBJ2-2; a weak D match, TRBD1 (5 bases). The TCR comes from a female donor in good health, enrolled as a control in a pregnancy study. This chain's CDR3 is CAISESRATGSLRAGELFF. CDR3 DNA sequence: TGTGCCATCAGTGAGTCACGGGCTACTGGGTCCCTCAGGGCCGGGGAGCTGTTTTTT.